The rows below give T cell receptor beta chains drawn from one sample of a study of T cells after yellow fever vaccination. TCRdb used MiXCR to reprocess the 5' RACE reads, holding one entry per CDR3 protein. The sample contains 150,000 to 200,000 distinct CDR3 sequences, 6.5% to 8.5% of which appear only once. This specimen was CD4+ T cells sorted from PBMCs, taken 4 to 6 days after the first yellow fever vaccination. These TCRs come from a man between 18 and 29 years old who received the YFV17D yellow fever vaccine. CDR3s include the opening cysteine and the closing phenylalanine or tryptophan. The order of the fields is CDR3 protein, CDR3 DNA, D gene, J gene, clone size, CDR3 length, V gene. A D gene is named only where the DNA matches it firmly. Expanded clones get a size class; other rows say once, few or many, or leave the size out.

CASSSGFSSMVEKLFF TGCGCCAGCAGCTCAGGCTTCAGCAGCATGGTTGAAAAACTGTTTTTT . TRBJ1-4 many 16 TRBV5-1
CASSLGGGLQETQYF TGCGCCAGCAGCTTGGGAGGGGGTCTCCAAGAGACCCAGTACTTC . TRBJ2-5 many 15 TRBV5-1
CASSQGSRGRNEQFF TGCGCCAGCAGCCAAGGCAGCCGGGGGCGGAATGAGCAGTTCTTC . TRBJ2-1 many 15 TRBV4-1
CASSNGWDSPLHF TGTGCCAGCAGTAATGGGTGGGATTCACCCCTCCACTTT . TRBJ1-6 many 13 TRBV14
CASRPYDYGYTF TGTGCCAGCAGGCCTTACGATTATGGCTACACCTTC . TRBJ1-2 many 12 TRBV28
CASSEFGQGDTEAFF TGTGCCAGCAGTGAATTTGGACAGGGTGACACTGAAGCTTTCTTT TRBD1 TRBJ1-1 few 15 TRBV6-1
CASSLDGTLRGQPQHF TGTGCCAGCAGCTTGGACGGGACCCTAAGGGGTCAGCCCCAGCATTTT . TRBJ1-5 . 16 TRBV5-5
CATSRGQGGETQYF TGTGCCACCAGCAGAGGACAGGGCGGAGAGACCCAGTACTTC TRBD1 TRBJ2-5 . 14 TRBV15
CASSFGLAAGETQYF TGTGCCAGCAGCTTCGGTCTAGCGGCGGGAGAGACCCAGTACTTC TRBD2 TRBJ2-5 few 15 TRBV5-4
CASSPRGRRAFF TGTGCCAGCAGCCCCCGGGGCAGGAGGGCTTTCTTT . TRBJ1-1 many 12 TRBV3-1
CASSFGGSYNEQFF TGTGCCAGCAGCTTTGGAGGATCCTACAATGAGCAGTTCTTC . TRBJ2-1 many 14 TRBV7-2
CASSQDSRNSYEQYF TGCGCCAGCAGCCAAGATAGTAGGAATTCCTACGAGCAGTACTTC . TRBJ2-7 many 15 TRBV4-3